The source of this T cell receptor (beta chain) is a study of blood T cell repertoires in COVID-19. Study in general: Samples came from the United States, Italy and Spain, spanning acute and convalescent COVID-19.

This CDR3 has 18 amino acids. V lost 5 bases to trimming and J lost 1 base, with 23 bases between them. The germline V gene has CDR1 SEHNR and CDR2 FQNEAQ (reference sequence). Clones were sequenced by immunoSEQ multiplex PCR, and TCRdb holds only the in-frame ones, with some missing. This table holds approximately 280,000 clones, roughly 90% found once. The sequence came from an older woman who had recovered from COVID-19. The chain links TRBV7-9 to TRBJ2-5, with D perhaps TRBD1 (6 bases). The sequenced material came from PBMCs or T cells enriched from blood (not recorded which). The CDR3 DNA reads TGTGCCAGCAGCCTCAGGGGCCTACAGGAACCCCTCCAAGAGACCCAGTACTTC. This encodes CASSLRGLQEPLQETQYF.